Detailed here is one T cell receptor beta chain. Its antigen is undetermined. Unsorted PBMC DNA was sequenced on ten immunoSEQ deep assay plates. Sequenced by immunoSEQ multiplex PCR; TCRdb stores in-frame clones only, minus some. Among fewer than 550,000 clones listed, about three quarters were seen once. This entry is derived from a study of shared clonotypes between healthy human individuals. Whole-study findings and limits: Enrolling few donors narrowed the genetic and exposure-history diversity that was represented.

Unsorted samples used some 89 million PBMCs for genomic DNA. This TCR was sampled from a woman in her thirties or forties in good health. Some clones in this sample may be carry-over from other donors' samples. The sequenced sample consisted of PBMCs.

This CDR3 reads CASREGSSTYNEQFF. CDR3 nucleotide sequence: TGTGCCAGCAGGGAGGGATCGTCCACTTACAATGAGCAGTTCTTC. J is TRBJ2-1 and V is TRBV6-1; possibly TRBD2 for D (6 bases). The V and J ends lost 6 bases and 4 bases respectively, with 16 bases between them. The CDR3 covers 15 residues. CDR1 and CDR2 from the germline V gene are MNHNS and SASEGT.